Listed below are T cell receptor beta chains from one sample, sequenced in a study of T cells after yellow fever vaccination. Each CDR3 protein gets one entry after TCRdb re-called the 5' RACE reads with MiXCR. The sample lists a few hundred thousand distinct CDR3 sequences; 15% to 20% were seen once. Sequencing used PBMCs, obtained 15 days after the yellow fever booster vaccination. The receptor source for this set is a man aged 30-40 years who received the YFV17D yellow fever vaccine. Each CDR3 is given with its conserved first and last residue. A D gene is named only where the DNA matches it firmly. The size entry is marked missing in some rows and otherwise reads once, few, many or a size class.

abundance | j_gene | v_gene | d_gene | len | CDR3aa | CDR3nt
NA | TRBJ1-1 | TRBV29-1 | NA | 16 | CSVEGQVLKPNTEAFF | TGCAGCGTCGAAGGGCAGGTCCTAAAGCCGAACACTGAAGCTTTCTTT
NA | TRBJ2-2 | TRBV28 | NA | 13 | CAGQKTNTGELFF | TGTGCCGGACAGAAAACGAACACCGGGGAGCTGTTTTTT
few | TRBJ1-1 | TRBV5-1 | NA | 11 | CASSLDSEAFF | TGCGCCAGCAGCTTGGATTCAGAAGCTTTCTTT
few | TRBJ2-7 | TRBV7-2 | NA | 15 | CASSRGQTSSYEQYF | TGTGCCAGCAGCCGCGGGCAAACCTCTTCCTACGAGCAGTACTTC
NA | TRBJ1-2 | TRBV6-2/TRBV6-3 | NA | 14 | CASSYRIQNYGYTF | TGTGCCAGCAGTTACAGGATCCAGAACTATGGCTACACCTTC
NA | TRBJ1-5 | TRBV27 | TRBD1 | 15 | CASSQGAWGNQPQHF | TGTGCCAGCAGCCAGGGGGCGTGGGGCAATCAGCCCCAGCATTTT
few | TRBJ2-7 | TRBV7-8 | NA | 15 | CASSLEWGVPDEQYF | TGTGCCAGCAGCTTAGAATGGGGCGTCCCAGACGAGCAGTACTTC
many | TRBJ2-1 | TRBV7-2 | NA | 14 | CASSLALGYNEQFF | TGTGCCAGCAGCTTAGCCTTGGGATACAATGAGCAGTTCTTC
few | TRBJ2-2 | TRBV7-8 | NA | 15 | CASSSGRQGAGELFF | TGTGCCAGCAGCAGCGGGAGACAGGGGGCCGGGGAGCTGTTTTTT
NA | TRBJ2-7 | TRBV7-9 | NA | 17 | CASSLALGPLGVNEQYF | TGTGCCAGCAGCTTAGCGTTGGGCCCACTGGGGGTGAACGAGCAGTACTTC
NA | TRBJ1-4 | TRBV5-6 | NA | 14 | CASSLGQPSGQLFF | TGTGCCAGCAGCCTAGGACAGCCCTCCGGTCAACTGTTTTTT
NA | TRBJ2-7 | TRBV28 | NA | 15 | CASSPPRALTYEQYF | TGTGCCAGCAGTCCCCCTAGGGCTCTGACATACGAGCAGTACTTC
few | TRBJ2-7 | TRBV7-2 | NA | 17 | CASSPMGLGIESGGQYF | TGTGCCAGCAGCCCCATGGGACTTGGGATAGAGTCAGGTGGGCAGTACTTC
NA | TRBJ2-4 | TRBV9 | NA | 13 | CASSIGSKNIQYF | TGTGCCAGCAGCATTGGGTCCAAAAACATTCAGTACTTC
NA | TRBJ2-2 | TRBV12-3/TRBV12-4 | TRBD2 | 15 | CASSFSSGWTGELFF | TGTGCCAGCAGTTTTTCTAGCGGTTGGACCGGGGAGCTGTTTTTT